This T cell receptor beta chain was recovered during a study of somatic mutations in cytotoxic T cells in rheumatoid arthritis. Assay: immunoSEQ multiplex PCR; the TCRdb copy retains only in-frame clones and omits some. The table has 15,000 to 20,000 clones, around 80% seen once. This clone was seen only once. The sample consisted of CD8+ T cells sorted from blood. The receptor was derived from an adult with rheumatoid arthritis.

CDR3 sequence: CASSLPLGRATNEKLFF. In DNA, the CDR3 is TGTGCCAGCAGCTTACCGCTCGGGAGGGCAACTAATGAAAAACTGTTTTTT. V gene TRBV7-9 combines with J gene TRBJ1-4; no firm D call. The V gene's germline CDR1 is SEHNR and CDR2 FQNEAQ (reference sequence). V lost 2 bases to trimming and J lost 0 bases, with 13 bases between them. The CDR3 extends over 17 amino acids.